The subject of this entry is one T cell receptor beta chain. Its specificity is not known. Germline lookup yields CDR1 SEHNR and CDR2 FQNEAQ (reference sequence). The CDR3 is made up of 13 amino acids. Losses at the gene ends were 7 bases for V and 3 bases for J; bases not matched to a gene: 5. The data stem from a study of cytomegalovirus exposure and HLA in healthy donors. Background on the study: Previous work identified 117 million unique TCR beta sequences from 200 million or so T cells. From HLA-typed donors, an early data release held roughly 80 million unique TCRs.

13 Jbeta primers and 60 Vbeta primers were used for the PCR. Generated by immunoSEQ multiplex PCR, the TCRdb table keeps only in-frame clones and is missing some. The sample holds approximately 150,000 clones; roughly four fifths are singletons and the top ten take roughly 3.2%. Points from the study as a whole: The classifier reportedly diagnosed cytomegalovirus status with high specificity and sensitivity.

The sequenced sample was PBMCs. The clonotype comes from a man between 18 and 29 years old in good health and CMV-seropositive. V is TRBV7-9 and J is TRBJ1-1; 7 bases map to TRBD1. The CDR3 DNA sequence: TGTGCCAGCACCTTTACAGGGGACACTGAAGCTTTCTTT. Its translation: CASTFTGDTEAFF.